Each of the 23 T cell receptor beta chains below was sequenced from the same sample in a study of T cell repertoires in cytomegalovirus infection. TCRdb reprocessed the reads via MiXCR and lists one record per CDR3 protein. The repertoire includes some 450,000 distinct CDR3 sequences, roughly 31% of them detected once, and approximately 15% sits in the top ten. The sample was PBMCs. The receptors were gathered from a human donor in good health (CMV status not recorded). Some clones in this sample may be carry-over from other donors' samples.

This clonotype was seen a few times. V is TRBV28 and J is TRBJ2-7; TRBD1 matches 8 bases. The CDR3 length is 15 residues. Germline V lookup: CDR1 MDHEN, CDR2 SYDVKM. The V segment lost 4 bases and the J segment 2 bases; nucleotides outside the gene matches: 7. CDR3 loop: CASSSLRTGTYEQYF. CDR3 sequence (DNA): TGTGCCAGCAGTTCCCTCCGGACAGGGACCTACGAGCAGTACTTC.

This clonotype was recorded at least ten times. The chain combines TRBV6-2 or TRBV6-3 with TRBJ1-5; TRBD1 aligns across 7 bases. V was pared by 0 bases and J by 0 bases, with 2 bases of the junction left unmatched. CDR3 length equals 16 residues. The germline V gene encodes CDR1 MNHEY and CDR2 SVGEGT. The CDR3 nucleotides are TGTGCCAGCAGTTACTCCGGGACAGATAGCAATCAGCCCCAGCATTTT. Its protein is CASSYSGTDSNQPQHF.

J is TRBJ1-1 and V is TRBV4-1; TRBD1 might be the D (6 bases). The CDR3 covers 15 residues. CDR1 and CDR2 from the germline V gene are MGHRA and YSYEKL. Trimming shortened V by 0 bases and J by 5 bases, and 13 bases separated the two germline ends. CDR3 amino acids: CASSQDRQVGTEAFF. Written as DNA, the CDR3 is TGCGCCAGCAGCCAAGATAGACAGGTGGGAACTGAAGCTTTCTTT.

V gene TRBV7-2 combines with J gene TRBJ2-6; D is undetermined. The CDR3 length is 15 residues. Germline V gene sequence: CDR1 SGHTA, CDR2 FQGNSA. The V and J ends lost 5 bases and 1 base respectively, with 9 bases between them. The CDR3 DNA reads TGTGCCAGCAGCCACAGTGCTTCTGGGGCCAACGTCCTGACTTTC. Translated, it gives CASSHSASGANVLTF.

This clonotype has a handful of counts. The V gene is TRBV19, the J gene TRBJ1-1; the match to TRBD1 covers 11 bases. The germline V gene encodes CDR1 LNHDA and CDR2 SQIVND (reference sequence). CDR3 length equals 12 residues. V lost 4 bases, J lost 10 bases, and 2 bases stayed unmatched. CDR3 sequence reads: CASSKDRGPAFF. CDR3 sequence (DNA): TGTGCCAGTAGTAAGGACAGGGGGCCAGCTTTCTTT. The whole variable domain, filled in from reference TRBV19 and TRBJ1-1, reads DGGITQSPKYLFRKEGQNVTLSCEQNLNHDAMYWYRQDPGQGLRLIYYSQIVNDFQKGDIAEGYSVSREKKESFPLTVTSAQKNPTAFYLCASSKDRGPAFFGQGTRLTVV.

This clonotype has a handful of counts. The V call is TRBV18, the J call TRBJ1-5; no clear D. The germline V gene encodes CDR1 KGHSH and CDR2 LQKENI. The CDR3 runs 13 residues. With 1 base removed from V and 5 bases from J, the gap between germline ends came to 6 bases. In nucleotides, the CDR3 is TGTGCCAGCTCACCACAAGTAGATCAGCCCCAGCATTTT. This sequence encodes CASSPQVDQPQHF.

The chain is built from TRBV5-4 and TRBJ1-1; 7 bases are shared with TRBD1. The CDR3 totals 13 residues. The trim removed 5 bases at V and 4 bases at J, leaving 5 bases unmatched. CDR1 and CDR2 (germline): SGHNT, YYREEE (reference sequence). The CDR3, as DNA: TGTGCCAGCAGTGAACAGGGGTCCACTGAAGCTTTCTTT. Translating gives CASSEQGSTEAFF. Full variable domain (outside the CDR3, taken from reference TRBV5-4 and TRBJ1-1): ETGVTQSPTHLIKTRGQQVTLRCSSQSGHNTVSWYQQALGQGPQFIFQYYREEENGRGNFPPRFSGLQFPNYSSELNVNALELDDSALYLCASSEQGSTEAFFGQGTRLTVV.

The gene calls are TRBV18 and TRBJ2-5; TRBD1 might be the D (6 bases). The V and J ends lost 3 bases and 2 bases respectively, with 13 bases between them. CDR1 is KGHSH and CDR2 is LQKENI in the germline V gene. The CDR3 has 15 amino acids. CDR3 amino acids: CASSPPWTEQETQYF. The CDR3 DNA reads TGTGCCAGCTCACCTCCCTGGACAGAACAAGAGACCCAGTACTTC.

This clonotype was detected only a few times. The rearrangement uses TRBV28 and TRBJ2-3; weak D call: TRBD2 (6 bases). V lost 7 bases, J lost 3 bases, and 14 bases lay in between. This CDR3 has 14 residues. Looked up from germline, CDR1 is MDHEN and CDR2 is SYDVKM. Here the CDR3 DNA reads TGTGCCAGCACCCCGGGGGTAGGGACAGATACGCAGTATTTT. It yields the protein CASTPGVGTDTQYF.

The chain has TRBV5-4 and TRBJ1-1; a weak D match, TRBD1 (5 bases). V dropped 4 bases and J dropped 4 bases, with 14 bases sitting between them. The CDR3 extends over 14 amino acids. The V gene's germline CDR1 is SGHNT and CDR2 YYREEE (reference sequence). The CDR3 loop is CASSPAGGGTEAFF. As DNA, the CDR3 is TGTGCCAGCAGCCCGGCGGGCGGGGGCACTGAAGCTTTCTTT. Supplemented by reference TRBV5-4 and TRBJ1-1, the full variable domain reads ETGVTQSPTHLIKTRGQQVTLRCSSQSGHNTVSWYQQALGQGPQFIFQYYREEENGRGNFPPRFSGLQFPNYSSELNVNALELDDSALYLCASSPAGGGTEAFFGQGTRLTVV.

In this sample, this clonotype turned up many times. The chain couples TRBV7-6 to TRBJ1-5; 7 bases match TRBD1. V was clipped by 6 bases and J by 1 base; unmatched bases: 6. Looked up from germline, CDR1 is SGHVS and CDR2 is FNYEAQ. The CDR3 extends over 15 amino acids. CDR3 region: CASRKGTDSNQPQHF. The DNA for the CDR3 is TGTGCCAGCAGAAAAGGGACAGACAGCAATCAGCCCCAGCATTTT.

This clonotype was recorded at least ten times. This chain joins TRBV7-3 and TRBJ2-1; D remains ambiguous. Germline CDR1 is SGHTA and CDR2 is FQGTGA. The CDR3 length is 18 residues. V was cut by 1 base and J by 6 bases, with 22 bases left in between. The CDR3 DNA follows: TGTGCCAGCAGCTTAATGTCGCCTAGTATGGGTGTGGGCAATGAGCAGTTCTTC. It translates to CASSLMSPSMGVGNEQFF.

The chain recombines TRBV7-8 with TRBJ1-5, with TRBD1 matching over 10 bases. Germline assignment: CDR1 SGHVS and CDR2 FQNEAQ. V trimming: 5 bases; J trimming: 1 base; junction bases outside the gene matches: 5. The CDR3 is made up of 16 amino acids. CDR3 amino acids: CASSPGQGGSNQPQHF. The CDR3 coding sequence is TGTGCCAGCAGCCCCGGACAGGGGGGAAGCAATCAGCCCCAGCATTTT.

On this clonotype itself: The conserved final phenylalanine or tryptophan is absent from the CDR3, which likely points to a read error. V gene TRBV7-2 combines with J gene TRBJ1-5, with D maybe TRBD1 (6 bases). Germline V gene data show CDR1 as SGHTA and CDR2 as FQGNSA. The CDR3 totals 14 residues. The germline V and J ends were trimmed by 1 base and 10 bases, with 14 bases remaining between them. The CDR3 DNA sequence: TGTGCCAGCAGCTTAGGGGGGGGGCCGCATCCCCAGCATTGT. Translation gives CASSLGGGPHPQHC.

V usage is TRBV2 and J usage is TRBJ2-5, with D perhaps matching TRBD2 (5 bases). The germline gives CDR1 SNHLY, CDR2 FYNNEI. The V and J ends lost 3 bases and 3 bases respectively, with 11 bases between them. The CDR3 contains 14 residues. The CDR3 region has the DNA TGTGCCAGCAGTGATAGGAGCGGAGAAGAGACCCAGTACTTC. Protein: CASSDRSGEETQYF.

Only a few counts were recorded for this clonotype. This chain links TRBV4-3 with TRBJ2-7, with unresolved D. The V gene's germline CDR1 is LGHNA and CDR2 YSLEER. The length of the CDR3 is 15 residues. V lost 0 bases and J lost 0, with 9 bases in between. CDR3 DNA sequence: TGCGCCAGCAGCCAAGAATACAGCAGCTCCTACGAGCAGTACTTC. It specifies CASSQEYSSSYEQYF.

The chain joins TRBV4-3 to TRBJ2-1; D may be TRBD1 (5 bases). Trimming shortened V by 0 bases and J by 9 bases, and 18 bases separated the two germline ends. The length of the CDR3 is 16 residues. Germline CDR1 reads LGHNA; CDR2 reads YSLEER. As DNA, the CDR3 is TGCGCCAGCAGCCAAGATAGGCCCAGGGCTTCTACTGAGCAGTTCTTC. Amino acid sequence: CASSQDRPRASTEQFF.

The rearrangement joins TRBV7-9 to TRBJ1-4, with TRBD1 matching over 7 bases. V was pared by 5 bases and J by 7 bases, with 10 bases of the junction left unmatched. Germline V gene lookup returns CDR1 SEHNR and CDR2 FQNEAQ (reference sequence). There are 15 residues in the CDR3. The chain's CDR3 is CASSLRRGLTEKLFF. DNA for the CDR3: TGTGCCAGCAGCCTGCGAAGGGGGCTGACTGAAAAACTGTTTTTT.

V is TRBV28 and J is TRBJ1-2; no reliable D call. The CDR3 is 16 amino acids. Trimming took off 6 bases at V and 1 base at J, with 18 bases between the two ends. Germline assignment: CDR1 MDHEN and CDR2 SYDVKM. Here the CDR3 DNA reads TGTGCCAGCAGGCCTCGGTCGGCAACCTTTAACTATGGCTACACCTTC. It encodes CASRPRSATFNYGYTF.

This rearrangement joins TRBV15 to TRBJ2-2; 15 bases agree with TRBD2. Germline V gives CDR1 LNHNV, CDR2 YYDKDF (reference sequence). The CDR3 consists of 17 residues. Trimming took 0 bases from V and 6 from J; bases not matched to a gene: 2. CDR3: CATSRDRTSGGAGELFF. CDR3 DNA: TGTGCCACCAGCAGAGATCGGACTAGCGGGGGGGCCGGGGAGCTGTTTTTT.

In this sample, this clonotype turned up a few times. This rearrangement joins TRBV6-1 to TRBJ2-3; TRBD1 matches 7 bases. CDR3 length equals 14 residues. CDR1 MNHNS and CDR2 SASEGT come from the germline V gene. J was trimmed by 3 bases and V by 10 bases; bases with no gene match: 10. The CDR3 region is CATRTGSLTDTQYF. The CDR3 nucleotides read TGTGCCACCAGGACAGGTTCTTTGACAGATACGCAGTATTTT.

This clonotype was picked up many times. J is TRBJ2-7 and V is TRBV7-6, with 14 bases fitting TRBD2. In germline, CDR1 is SGHVS, CDR2 FNYEAQ. With V trimmed by 5 bases and J by 2 bases, 2 bases remained unmatched. The CDR3 is 15 residues long. This chain's CDR3 is CASSRGLAGAYEQYF. For the CDR3, the DNA is TGTGCCAGCAGCAGGGGACTAGCGGGGGCCTACGAGCAGTACTTC.

The table lists this clonotype with many counts. The chain uses TRBV7-2 and TRBJ2-1, with 13 positions matching TRBD2. The CDR3 covers 15 residues. V trimming: 5 bases; J trimming: 4 bases; junction bases outside the gene matches: 2. CDR1 and CDR2 from the germline V gene are SGHTA and FQGNSA. CDR3: CASSILAGGYNEQFF. In DNA form, the CDR3 reads TGTGCCAGCAGCATACTAGCGGGGGGGTACAATGAGCAGTTCTTC.